This T cell receptor beta chain was documented in a study of blood T cells in healthy people across ages. It was with a sample-barcoded 5' primer and a J-beta primer mix that a second PCR of roughly 7 to 11 cycles was run. A template-switch adaptor containing 12 random nucleotides labeled each cDNA molecule. CDR3-containing paired-end reads numbering at least 2.5 million came from each sample. Each CDR3 protein is one row after TCRdb ran MiXCR on the 5' RACE reads. The sample records around 1.7 million distinct CDR3 sequences, roughly 28% being singletons. General study results and limits: Versus aged donors, long-lived donors had higher diversity and more naive CD4+ cells. TCR beta diversity per million T cells fell roughly linearly with age.

The CDR3 runs 13 residues. The V gene's germline CDR1 is LNHNV and CDR2 YYDKDF (reference sequence). As concerns this clonotype: Its antigen is currently unknown. One end of the junction does not line up with germline, which may come from a read error.

The clonotype was recovered from a woman between 25 and 40 years old in good health. The sequenced sample consisted of blood. The chain joins TRBV15 to TRBJ1-4; 9 nucleotides agree with TRBD1. The CDR3 DNA follows: TGTACCACCGTCCGGGACAGGGATGAAAAACTGTTTTTT. Amino acid sequence: CTTVRDRDEKLFF.